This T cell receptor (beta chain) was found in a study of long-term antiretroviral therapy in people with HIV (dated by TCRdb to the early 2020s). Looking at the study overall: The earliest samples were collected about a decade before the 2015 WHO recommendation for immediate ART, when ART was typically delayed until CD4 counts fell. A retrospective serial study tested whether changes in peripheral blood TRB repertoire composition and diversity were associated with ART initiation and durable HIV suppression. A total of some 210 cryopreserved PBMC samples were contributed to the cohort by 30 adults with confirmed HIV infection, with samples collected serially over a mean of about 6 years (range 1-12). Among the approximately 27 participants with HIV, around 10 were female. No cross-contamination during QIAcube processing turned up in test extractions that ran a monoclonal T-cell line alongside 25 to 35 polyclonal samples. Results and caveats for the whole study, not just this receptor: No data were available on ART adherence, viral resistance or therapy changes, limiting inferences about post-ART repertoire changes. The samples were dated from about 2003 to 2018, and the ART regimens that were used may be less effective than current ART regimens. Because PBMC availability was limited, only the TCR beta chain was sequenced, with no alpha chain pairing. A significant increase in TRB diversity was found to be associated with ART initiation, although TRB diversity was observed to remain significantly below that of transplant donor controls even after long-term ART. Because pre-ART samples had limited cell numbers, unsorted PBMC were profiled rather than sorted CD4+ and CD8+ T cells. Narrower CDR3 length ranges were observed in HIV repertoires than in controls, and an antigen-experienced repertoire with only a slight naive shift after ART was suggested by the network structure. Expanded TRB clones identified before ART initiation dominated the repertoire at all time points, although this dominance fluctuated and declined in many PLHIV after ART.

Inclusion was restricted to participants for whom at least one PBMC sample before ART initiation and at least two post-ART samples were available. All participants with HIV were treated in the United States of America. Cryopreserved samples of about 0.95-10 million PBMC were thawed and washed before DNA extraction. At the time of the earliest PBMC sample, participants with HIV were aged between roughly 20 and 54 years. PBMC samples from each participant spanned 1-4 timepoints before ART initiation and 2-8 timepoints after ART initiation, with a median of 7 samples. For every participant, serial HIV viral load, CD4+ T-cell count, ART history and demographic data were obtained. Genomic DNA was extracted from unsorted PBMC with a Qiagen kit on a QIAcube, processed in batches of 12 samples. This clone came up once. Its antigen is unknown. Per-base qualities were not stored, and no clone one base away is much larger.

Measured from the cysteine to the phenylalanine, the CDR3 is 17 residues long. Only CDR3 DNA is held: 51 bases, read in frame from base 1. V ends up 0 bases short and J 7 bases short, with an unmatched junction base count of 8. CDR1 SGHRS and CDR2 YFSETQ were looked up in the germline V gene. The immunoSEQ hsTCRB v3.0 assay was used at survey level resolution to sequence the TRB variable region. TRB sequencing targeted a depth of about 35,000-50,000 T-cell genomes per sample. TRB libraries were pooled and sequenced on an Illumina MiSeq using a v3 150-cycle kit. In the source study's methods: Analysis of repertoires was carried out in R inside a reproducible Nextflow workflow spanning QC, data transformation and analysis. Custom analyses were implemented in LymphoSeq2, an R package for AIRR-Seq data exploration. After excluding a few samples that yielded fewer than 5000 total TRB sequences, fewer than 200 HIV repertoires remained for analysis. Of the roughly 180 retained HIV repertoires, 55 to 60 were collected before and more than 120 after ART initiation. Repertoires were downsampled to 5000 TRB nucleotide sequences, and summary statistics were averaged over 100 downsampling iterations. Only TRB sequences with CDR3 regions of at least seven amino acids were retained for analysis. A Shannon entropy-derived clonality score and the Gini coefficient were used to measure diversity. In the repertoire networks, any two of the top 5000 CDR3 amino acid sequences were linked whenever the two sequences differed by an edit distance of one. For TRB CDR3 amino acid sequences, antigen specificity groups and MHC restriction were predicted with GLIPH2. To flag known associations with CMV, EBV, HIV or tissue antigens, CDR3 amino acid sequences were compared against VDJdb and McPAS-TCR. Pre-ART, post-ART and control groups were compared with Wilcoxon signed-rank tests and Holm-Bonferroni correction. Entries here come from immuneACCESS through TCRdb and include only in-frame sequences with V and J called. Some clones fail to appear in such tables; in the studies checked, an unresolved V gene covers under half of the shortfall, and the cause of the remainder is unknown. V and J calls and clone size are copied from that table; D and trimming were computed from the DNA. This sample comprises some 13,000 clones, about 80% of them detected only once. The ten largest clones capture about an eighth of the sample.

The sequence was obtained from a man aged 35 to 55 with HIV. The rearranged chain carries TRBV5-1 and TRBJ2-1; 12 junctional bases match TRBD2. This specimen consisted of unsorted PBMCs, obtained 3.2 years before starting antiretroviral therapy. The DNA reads TGCGCCAGCAGCTTGGCCAAGGGGACTAGCGGGTTGAATGAGCAGTTCTTC. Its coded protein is CASSLAKGTSGLNEQFF.